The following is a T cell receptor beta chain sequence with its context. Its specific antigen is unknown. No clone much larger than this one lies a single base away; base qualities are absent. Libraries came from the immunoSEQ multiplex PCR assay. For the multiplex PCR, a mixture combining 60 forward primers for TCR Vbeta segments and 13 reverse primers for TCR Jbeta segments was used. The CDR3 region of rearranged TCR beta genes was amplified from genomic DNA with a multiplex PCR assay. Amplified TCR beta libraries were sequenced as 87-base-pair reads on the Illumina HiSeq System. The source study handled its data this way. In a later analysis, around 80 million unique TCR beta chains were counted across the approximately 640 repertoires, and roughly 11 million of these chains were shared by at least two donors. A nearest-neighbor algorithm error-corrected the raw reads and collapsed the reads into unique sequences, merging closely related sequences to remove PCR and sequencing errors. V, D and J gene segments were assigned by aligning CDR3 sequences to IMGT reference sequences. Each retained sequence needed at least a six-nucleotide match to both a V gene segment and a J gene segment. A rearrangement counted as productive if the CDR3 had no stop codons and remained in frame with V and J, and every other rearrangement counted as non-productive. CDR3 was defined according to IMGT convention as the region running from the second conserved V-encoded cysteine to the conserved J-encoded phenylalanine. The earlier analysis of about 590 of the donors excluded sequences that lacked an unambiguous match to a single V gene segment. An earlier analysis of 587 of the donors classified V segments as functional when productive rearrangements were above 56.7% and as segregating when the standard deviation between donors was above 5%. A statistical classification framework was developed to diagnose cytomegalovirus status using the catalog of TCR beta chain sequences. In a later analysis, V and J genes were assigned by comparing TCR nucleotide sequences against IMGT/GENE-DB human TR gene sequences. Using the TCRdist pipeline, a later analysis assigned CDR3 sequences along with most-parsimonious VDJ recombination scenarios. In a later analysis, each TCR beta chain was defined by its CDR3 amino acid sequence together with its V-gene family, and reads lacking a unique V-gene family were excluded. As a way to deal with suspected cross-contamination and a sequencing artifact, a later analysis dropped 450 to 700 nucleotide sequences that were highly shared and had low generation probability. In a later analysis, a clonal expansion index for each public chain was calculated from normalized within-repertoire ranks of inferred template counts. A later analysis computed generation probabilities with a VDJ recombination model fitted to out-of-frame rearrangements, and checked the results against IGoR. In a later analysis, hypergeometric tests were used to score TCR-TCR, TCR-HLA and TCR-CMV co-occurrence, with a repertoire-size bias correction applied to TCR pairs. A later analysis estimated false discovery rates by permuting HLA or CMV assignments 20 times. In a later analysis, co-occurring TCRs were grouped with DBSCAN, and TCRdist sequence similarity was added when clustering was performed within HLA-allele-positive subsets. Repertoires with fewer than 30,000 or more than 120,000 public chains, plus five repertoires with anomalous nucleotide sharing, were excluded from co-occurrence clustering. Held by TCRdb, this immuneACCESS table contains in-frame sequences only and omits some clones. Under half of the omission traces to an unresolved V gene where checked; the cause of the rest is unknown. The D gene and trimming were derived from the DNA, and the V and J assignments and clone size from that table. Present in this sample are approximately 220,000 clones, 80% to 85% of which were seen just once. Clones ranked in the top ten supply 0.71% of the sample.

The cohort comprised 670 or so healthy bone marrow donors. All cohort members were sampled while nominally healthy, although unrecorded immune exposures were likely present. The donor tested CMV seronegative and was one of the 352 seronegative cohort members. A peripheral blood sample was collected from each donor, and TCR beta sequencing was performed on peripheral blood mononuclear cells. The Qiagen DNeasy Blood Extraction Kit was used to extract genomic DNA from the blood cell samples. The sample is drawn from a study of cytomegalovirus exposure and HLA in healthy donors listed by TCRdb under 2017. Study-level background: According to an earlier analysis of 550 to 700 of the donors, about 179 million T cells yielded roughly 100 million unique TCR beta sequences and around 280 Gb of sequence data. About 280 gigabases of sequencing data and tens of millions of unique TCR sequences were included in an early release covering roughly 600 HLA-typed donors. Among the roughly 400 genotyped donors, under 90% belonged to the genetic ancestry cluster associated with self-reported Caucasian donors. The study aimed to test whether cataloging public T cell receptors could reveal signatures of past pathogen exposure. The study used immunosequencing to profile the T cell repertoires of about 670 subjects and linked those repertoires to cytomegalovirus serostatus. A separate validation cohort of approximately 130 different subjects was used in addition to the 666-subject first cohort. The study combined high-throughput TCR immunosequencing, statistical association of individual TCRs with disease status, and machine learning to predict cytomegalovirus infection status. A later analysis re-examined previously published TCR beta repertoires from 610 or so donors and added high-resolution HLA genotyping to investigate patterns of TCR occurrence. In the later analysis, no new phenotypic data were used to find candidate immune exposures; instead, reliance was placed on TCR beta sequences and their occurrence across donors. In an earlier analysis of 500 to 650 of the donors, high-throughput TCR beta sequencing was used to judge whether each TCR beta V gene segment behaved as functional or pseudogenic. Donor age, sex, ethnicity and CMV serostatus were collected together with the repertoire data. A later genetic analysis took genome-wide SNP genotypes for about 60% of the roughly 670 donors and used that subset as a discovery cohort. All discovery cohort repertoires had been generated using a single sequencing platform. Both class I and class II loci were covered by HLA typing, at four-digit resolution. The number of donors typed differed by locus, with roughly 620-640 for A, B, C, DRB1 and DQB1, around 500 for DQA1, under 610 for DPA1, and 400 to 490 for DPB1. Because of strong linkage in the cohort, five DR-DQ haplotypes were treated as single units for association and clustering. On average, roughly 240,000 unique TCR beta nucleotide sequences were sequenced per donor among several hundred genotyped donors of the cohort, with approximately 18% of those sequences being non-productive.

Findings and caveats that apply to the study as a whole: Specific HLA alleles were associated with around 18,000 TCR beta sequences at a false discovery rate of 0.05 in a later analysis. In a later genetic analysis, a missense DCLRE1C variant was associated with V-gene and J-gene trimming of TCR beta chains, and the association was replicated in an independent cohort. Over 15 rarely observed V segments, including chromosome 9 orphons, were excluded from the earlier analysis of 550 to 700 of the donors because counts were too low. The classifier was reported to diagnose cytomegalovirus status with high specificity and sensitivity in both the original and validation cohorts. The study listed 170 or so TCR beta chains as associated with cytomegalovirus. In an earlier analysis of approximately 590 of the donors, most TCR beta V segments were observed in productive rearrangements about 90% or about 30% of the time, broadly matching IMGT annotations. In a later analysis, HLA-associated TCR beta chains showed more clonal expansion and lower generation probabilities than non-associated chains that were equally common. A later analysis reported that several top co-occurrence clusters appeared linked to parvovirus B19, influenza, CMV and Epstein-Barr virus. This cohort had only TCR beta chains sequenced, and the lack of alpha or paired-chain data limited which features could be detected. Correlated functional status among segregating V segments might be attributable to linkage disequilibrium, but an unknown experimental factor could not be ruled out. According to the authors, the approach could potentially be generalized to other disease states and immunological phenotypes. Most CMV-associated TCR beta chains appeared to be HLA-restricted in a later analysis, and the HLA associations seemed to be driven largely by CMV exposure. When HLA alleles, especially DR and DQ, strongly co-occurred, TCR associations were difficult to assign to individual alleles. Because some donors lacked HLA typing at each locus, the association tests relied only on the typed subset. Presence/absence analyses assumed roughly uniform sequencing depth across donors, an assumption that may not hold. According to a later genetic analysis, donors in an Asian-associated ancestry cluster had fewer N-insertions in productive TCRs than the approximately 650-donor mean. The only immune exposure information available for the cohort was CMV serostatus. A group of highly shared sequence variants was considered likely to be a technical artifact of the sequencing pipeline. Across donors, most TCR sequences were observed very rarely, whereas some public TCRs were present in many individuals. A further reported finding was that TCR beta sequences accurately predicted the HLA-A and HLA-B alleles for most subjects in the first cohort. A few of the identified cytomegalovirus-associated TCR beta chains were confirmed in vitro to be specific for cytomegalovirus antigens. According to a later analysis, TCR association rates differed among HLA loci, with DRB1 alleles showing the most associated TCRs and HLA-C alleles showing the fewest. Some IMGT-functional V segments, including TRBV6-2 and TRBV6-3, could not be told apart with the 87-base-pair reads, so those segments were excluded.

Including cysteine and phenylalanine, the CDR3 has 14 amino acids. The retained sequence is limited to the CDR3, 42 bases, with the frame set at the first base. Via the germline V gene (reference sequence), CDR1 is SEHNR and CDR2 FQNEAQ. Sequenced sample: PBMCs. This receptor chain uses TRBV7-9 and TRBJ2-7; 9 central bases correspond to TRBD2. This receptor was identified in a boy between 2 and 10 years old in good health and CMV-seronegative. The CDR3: CAVSVAGDVYEQYF. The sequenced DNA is TGTGCTGTGTCTGTAGCGGGAGACGTATACGAGCAGTACTTC.